A single T cell receptor (beta chain) is shown here with its context. This record comes from a study of Graves' ophthalmopathy and Graves' hyperthyroidism. The ends lost 2 bases at V and 6 bases at J; junction bases unmatched: 9. This CDR3 has 15 amino acids. CDR1 and CDR2 (germline): MGHDK, SYGVNS. Beta-chain TCR CDR3 regions were amplified from RNA transcripts. After a first-round RT-PCR with HTBI primers, a second-round multiplex PCR was run. Via MiXCR, TCRdb re-called the multiplex PCR reads, giving one row per CDR3 protein. Seen here are more than 1,000,000 distinct CDR3 sequences, less than 45% observed once, and the top ten hold over 8.5%.

The sequenced material came from peripheral blood or thyroid tissue (not recorded which). The sequence was collected from an adult man with Graves' hyperthyroidism. The rearrangement uses TRBV25-1 and TRBJ1-2; 7 bases map to TRBD1. CDR3 nucleotide sequence: TGTGCCAGCAGTGAAACAGGGACAGCAAGAAATGGCTACACCTTC. Its protein product is CASSETGTARNGYTF.